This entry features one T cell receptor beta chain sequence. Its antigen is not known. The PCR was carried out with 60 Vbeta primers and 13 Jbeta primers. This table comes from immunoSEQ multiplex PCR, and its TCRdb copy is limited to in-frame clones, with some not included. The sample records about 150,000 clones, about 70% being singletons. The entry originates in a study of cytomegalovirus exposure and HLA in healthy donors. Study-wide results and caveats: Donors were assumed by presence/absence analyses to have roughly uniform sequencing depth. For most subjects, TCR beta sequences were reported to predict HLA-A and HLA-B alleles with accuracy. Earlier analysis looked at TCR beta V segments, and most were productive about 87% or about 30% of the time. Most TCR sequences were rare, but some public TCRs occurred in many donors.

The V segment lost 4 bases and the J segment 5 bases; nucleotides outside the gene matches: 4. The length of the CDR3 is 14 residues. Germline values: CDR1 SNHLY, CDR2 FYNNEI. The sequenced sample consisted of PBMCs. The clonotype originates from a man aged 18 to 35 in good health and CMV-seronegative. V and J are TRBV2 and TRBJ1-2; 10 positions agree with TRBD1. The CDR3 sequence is CASSGQGAGYGYTF. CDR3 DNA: TGTGCCAGCAGTGGACAGGGGGCGGGATATGGCTACACCTTC.